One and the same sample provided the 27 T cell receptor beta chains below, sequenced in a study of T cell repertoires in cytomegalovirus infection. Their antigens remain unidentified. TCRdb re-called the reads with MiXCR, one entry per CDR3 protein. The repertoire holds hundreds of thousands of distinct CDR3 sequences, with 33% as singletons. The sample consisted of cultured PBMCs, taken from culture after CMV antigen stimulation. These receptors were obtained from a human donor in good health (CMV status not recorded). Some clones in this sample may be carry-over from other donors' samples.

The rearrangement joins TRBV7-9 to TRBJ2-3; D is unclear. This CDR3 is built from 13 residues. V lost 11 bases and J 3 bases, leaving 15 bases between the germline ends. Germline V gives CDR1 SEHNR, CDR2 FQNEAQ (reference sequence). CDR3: CAGLDTGTDTQYF. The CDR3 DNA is TGTGCCGGCCTAGACACCGGTACAGATACGCAGTATTTT.

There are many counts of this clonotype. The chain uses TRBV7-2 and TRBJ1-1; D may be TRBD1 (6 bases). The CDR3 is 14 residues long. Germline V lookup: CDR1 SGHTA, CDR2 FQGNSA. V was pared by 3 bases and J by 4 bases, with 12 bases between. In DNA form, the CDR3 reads TGTGCCAGCAGCTTTTCACGGACAGCCACTGAAGCTTTCTTT. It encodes CASSFSRTATEAFF.

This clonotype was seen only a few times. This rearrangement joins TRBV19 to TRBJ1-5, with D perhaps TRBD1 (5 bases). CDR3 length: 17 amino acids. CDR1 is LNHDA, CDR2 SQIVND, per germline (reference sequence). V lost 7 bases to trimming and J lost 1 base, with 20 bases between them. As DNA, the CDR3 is TGTGCCAGTACTCGCCGAGGGATTGAGGGGAGCAATCAGCCCCAGCATTTT. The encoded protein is CASTRRGIEGSNQPQHF.

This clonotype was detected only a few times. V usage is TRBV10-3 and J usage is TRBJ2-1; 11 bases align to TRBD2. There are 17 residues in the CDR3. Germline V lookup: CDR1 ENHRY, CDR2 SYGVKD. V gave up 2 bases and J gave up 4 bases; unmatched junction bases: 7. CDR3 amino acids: CAISERFSGGEYNEQFF. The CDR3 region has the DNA TGTGCCATCAGTGAGCGGTTTAGCGGGGGGGAGTACAATGAGCAGTTCTTC.

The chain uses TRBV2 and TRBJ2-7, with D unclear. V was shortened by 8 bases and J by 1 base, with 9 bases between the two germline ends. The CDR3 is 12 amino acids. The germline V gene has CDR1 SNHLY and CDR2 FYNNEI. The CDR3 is CASRTRSYEQYF. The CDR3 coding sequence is TGTGCCAGCCGGACCAGATCCTACGAGCAGTACTTC.

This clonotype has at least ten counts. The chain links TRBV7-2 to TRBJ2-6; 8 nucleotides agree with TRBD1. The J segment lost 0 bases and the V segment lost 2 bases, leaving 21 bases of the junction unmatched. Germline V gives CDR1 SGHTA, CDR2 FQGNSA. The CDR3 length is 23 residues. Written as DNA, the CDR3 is TGTGCCAGCAGCTTATTGAGCCCGGGACAGGTGTACGCCCCCCTCTCTGGGGCCAACGTCCTGACTTTC. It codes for CASSLLSPGQVYAPLSGANVLTF. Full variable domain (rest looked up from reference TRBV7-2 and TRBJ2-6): GAGVSQSPSNKVTEKGKDVELRCDPISGHTALYWYRQSLGQGLEFLIYFQGNSAPDKSGLPSDRFSAERTGGSVSTLTIQRTQQEDSAVYLCASSLLSPGQVYAPLSGANVLTFGAGSRLTVL.

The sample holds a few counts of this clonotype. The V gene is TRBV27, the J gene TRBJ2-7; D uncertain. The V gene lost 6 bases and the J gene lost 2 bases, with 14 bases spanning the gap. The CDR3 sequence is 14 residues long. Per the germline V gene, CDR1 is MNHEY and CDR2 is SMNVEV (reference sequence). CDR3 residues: CASSLFRGTYEQYF. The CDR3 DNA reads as TGTGCCAGCAGCCTTTTCCGAGGCACCTACGAGCAGTACTTC.

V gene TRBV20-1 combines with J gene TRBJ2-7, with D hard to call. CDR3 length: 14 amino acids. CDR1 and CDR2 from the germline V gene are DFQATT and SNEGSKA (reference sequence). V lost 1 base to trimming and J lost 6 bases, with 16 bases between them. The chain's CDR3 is CSARAPDLGPEQYF. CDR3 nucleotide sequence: TGCAGTGCTAGAGCCCCGGACCTTGGCCCCGAGCAGTACTTC.

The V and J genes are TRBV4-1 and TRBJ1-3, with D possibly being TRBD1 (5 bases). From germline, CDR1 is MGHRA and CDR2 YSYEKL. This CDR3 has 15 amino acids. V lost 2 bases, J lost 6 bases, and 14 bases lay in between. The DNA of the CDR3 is TGCGCCAGCAGCCAACCGGGACTTATCGCAAACACCATATATTTT. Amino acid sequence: CASSQPGLIANTIYF.

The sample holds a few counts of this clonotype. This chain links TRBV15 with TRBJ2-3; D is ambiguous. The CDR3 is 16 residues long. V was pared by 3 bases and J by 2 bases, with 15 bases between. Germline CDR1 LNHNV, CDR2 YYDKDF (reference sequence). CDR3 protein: CATSSGWNPLTDTQYF. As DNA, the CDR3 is TGTGCCACCAGCAGTGGCTGGAATCCTCTCACAGATACGCAGTATTTT.

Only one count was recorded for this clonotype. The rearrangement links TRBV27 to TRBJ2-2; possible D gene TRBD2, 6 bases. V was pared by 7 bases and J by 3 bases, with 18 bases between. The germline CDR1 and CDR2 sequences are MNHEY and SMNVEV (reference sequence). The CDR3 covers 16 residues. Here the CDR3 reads CASTRIWRGYTGELFF. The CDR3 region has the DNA TGTGCCAGCACAAGGATATGGCGGGGTTACACCGGGGAGCTGTTTTTT.

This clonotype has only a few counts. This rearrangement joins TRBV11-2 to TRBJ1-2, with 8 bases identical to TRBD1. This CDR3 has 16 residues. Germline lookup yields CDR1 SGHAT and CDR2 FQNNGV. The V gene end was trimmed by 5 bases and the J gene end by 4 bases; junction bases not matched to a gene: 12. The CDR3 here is CASSPRLDRDLYGYTF. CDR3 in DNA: TGTGCCAGCAGCCCCCGACTGGACAGGGATCTCTATGGCTACACCTTC.

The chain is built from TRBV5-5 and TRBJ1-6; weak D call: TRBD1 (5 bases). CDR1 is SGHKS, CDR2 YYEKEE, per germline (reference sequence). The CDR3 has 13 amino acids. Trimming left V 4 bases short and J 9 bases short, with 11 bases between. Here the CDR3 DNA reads TGTGCCAGCAGCGGGGGTGGGATTTCACCCCTCCACTTT. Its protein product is CASSGGGISPLHF.

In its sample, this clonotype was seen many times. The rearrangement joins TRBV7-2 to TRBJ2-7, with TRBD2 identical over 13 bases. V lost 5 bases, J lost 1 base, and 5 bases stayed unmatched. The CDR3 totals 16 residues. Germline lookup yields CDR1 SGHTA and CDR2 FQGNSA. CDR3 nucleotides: TGTGCCAGCAGCAGGCGGACTAGCGGGAGTTCCTACGAGCAGTACTTC. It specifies CASSRRTSGSSYEQYF.

For the CDR3, the DNA is TGTGCCAGCAGTCTACAGCCGACGGAGGAAGCTTTCTTT. Translation gives CASSLQPTEEAFF. The rearrangement joins TRBV7-2 to TRBJ1-1, with D hard to call. V was clipped by 6 bases and J by 8 bases, with 16 bases between them. Germline V gives CDR1 SGHTA, CDR2 FQGNSA. The CDR3 extends over 13 amino acids.

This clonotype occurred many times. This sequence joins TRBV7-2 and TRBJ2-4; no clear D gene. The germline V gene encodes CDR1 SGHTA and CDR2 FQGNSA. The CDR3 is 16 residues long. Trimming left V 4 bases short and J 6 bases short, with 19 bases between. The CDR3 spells CASSSEVRTQGNIQYF. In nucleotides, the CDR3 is TGTGCCAGCAGCTCTGAGGTTCGGACCCAAGGAAACATTCAGTACTTC.

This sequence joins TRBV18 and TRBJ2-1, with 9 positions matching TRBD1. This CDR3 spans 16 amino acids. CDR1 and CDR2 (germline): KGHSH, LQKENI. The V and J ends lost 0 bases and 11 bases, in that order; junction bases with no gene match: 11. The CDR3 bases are TGTGCCAGCTCACCACCGGGGGACAGGGATACAATGAAGCAGTTCTTC. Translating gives CASSPPGDRDTMKQFF.

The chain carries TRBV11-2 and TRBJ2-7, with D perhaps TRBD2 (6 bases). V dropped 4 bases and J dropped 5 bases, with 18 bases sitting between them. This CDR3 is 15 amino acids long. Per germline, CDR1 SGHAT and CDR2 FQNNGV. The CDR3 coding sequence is TGTGCCAGCAGCTACACTGGGCGGCGGGACCACGAGCAGTACTTC. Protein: CASSYTGRRDHEQYF.

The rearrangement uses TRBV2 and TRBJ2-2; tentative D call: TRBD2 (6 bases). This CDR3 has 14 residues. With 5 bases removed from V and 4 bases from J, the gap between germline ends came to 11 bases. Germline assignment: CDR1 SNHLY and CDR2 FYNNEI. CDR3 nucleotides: TGTGCCAGCAGTTTGGAGGGGTCCACCGGGGAGCTGTTTTTT. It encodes CASSLEGSTGELFF.

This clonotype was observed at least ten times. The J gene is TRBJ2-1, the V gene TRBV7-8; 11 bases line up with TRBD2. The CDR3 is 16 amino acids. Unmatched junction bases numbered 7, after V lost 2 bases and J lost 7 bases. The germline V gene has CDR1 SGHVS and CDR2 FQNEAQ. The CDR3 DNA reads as TGTGCCAGCAGCTTAACCCGACTAGCGGGGAGAAATGAGCAGTTCTTC. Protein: CASSLTRLAGRNEQFF. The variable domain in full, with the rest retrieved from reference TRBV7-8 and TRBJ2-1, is GAGVSQSPRYKVAKRGQDVALRCDPISGHVSLFWYQQALGQGPEFLTYFQNEAQLDKSGLPSDRFFAERPEGSVSTLKIQRTQQEDSAVYLCASSLTRLAGRNEQFFGPGTRLTVL.

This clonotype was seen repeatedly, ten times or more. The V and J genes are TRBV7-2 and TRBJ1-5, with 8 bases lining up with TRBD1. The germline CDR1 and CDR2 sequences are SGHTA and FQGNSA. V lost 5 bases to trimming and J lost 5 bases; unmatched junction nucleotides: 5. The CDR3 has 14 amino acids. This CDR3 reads CASSLTGVHQPQHF. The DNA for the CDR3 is TGTGCCAGCAGCCTGACAGGGGTCCATCAGCCCCAGCATTTT. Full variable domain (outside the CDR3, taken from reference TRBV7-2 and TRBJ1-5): GAGVSQSPSNKVTEKGKDVELRCDPISGHTALYWYRQSLGQGLEFLIYFQGNSAPDKSGLPSDRFSAERTGGSVSTLTIQRTQQEDSAVYLCASSLTGVHQPQHFGDGTRLSIL.

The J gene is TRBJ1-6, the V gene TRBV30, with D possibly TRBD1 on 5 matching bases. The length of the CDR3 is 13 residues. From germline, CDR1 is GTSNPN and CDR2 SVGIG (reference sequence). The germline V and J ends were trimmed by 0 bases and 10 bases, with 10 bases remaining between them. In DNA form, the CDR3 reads TGTGCCTGGAGTGTGGGGGAAGGATCACCCCTCCACTTT. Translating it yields CAWSVGEGSPLHF. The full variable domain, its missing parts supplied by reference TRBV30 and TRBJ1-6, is SQTIHQWPATLVQPVGSPLSLECTVEGTSNPNLYWYRQAAGRGLQLLFYSVGIGQISSEVPQNLSASRPQDRQFILSSKKLLLSDSGFYLCAWSVGEGSPLHFGNGTRLTVT.

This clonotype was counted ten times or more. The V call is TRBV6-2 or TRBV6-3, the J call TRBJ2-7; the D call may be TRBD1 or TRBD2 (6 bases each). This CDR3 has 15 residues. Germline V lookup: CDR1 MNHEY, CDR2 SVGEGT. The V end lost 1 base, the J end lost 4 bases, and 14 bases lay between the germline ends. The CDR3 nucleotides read TGTGCCAGCAGTTACTACCGCGGGACACAATACGAGCAGTACGTC. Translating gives CASSYYRGTQYEQYV.

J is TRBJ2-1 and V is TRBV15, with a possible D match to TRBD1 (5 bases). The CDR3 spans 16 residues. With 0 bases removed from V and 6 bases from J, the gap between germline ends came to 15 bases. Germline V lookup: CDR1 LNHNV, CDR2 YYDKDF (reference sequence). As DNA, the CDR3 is TGTGCCACCAGCAGAGATCGCCAGGGTTCATCCAATGAGCAGTTCTTC. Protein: CATSRDRQGSSNEQFF.

The CDR3 sequence is CASSPPGTPYNEQFF. CDR3 bases: TGTGCCAGCAGCCCCCCCGGGACACCCTACAATGAGCAGTTCTTC. The chain links TRBV7-6 to TRBJ2-1; perhaps TRBD1 as D (6 bases). The CDR3 is made up of 15 amino acids. Germline assignment: CDR1 SGHVS and CDR2 FNYEAQ. V was clipped by 5 bases and J by 2 bases, with 13 bases between them.

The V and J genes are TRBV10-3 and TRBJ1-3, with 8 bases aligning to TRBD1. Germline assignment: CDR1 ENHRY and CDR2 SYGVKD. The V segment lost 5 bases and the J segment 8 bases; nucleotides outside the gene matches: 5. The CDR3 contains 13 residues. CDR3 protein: CAISPDRGDTIYF. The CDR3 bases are TGTGCCATCAGTCCCGACAGGGGAGACACCATATATTTT.

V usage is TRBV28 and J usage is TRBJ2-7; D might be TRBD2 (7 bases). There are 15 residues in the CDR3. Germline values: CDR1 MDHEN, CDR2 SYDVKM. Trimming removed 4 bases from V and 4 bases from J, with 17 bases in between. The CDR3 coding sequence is TGTGCCAGCAGTTATTTCGGGGGGCGAAGTTACGAGCAGTACTTC. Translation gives CASSYFGGRSYEQYF.